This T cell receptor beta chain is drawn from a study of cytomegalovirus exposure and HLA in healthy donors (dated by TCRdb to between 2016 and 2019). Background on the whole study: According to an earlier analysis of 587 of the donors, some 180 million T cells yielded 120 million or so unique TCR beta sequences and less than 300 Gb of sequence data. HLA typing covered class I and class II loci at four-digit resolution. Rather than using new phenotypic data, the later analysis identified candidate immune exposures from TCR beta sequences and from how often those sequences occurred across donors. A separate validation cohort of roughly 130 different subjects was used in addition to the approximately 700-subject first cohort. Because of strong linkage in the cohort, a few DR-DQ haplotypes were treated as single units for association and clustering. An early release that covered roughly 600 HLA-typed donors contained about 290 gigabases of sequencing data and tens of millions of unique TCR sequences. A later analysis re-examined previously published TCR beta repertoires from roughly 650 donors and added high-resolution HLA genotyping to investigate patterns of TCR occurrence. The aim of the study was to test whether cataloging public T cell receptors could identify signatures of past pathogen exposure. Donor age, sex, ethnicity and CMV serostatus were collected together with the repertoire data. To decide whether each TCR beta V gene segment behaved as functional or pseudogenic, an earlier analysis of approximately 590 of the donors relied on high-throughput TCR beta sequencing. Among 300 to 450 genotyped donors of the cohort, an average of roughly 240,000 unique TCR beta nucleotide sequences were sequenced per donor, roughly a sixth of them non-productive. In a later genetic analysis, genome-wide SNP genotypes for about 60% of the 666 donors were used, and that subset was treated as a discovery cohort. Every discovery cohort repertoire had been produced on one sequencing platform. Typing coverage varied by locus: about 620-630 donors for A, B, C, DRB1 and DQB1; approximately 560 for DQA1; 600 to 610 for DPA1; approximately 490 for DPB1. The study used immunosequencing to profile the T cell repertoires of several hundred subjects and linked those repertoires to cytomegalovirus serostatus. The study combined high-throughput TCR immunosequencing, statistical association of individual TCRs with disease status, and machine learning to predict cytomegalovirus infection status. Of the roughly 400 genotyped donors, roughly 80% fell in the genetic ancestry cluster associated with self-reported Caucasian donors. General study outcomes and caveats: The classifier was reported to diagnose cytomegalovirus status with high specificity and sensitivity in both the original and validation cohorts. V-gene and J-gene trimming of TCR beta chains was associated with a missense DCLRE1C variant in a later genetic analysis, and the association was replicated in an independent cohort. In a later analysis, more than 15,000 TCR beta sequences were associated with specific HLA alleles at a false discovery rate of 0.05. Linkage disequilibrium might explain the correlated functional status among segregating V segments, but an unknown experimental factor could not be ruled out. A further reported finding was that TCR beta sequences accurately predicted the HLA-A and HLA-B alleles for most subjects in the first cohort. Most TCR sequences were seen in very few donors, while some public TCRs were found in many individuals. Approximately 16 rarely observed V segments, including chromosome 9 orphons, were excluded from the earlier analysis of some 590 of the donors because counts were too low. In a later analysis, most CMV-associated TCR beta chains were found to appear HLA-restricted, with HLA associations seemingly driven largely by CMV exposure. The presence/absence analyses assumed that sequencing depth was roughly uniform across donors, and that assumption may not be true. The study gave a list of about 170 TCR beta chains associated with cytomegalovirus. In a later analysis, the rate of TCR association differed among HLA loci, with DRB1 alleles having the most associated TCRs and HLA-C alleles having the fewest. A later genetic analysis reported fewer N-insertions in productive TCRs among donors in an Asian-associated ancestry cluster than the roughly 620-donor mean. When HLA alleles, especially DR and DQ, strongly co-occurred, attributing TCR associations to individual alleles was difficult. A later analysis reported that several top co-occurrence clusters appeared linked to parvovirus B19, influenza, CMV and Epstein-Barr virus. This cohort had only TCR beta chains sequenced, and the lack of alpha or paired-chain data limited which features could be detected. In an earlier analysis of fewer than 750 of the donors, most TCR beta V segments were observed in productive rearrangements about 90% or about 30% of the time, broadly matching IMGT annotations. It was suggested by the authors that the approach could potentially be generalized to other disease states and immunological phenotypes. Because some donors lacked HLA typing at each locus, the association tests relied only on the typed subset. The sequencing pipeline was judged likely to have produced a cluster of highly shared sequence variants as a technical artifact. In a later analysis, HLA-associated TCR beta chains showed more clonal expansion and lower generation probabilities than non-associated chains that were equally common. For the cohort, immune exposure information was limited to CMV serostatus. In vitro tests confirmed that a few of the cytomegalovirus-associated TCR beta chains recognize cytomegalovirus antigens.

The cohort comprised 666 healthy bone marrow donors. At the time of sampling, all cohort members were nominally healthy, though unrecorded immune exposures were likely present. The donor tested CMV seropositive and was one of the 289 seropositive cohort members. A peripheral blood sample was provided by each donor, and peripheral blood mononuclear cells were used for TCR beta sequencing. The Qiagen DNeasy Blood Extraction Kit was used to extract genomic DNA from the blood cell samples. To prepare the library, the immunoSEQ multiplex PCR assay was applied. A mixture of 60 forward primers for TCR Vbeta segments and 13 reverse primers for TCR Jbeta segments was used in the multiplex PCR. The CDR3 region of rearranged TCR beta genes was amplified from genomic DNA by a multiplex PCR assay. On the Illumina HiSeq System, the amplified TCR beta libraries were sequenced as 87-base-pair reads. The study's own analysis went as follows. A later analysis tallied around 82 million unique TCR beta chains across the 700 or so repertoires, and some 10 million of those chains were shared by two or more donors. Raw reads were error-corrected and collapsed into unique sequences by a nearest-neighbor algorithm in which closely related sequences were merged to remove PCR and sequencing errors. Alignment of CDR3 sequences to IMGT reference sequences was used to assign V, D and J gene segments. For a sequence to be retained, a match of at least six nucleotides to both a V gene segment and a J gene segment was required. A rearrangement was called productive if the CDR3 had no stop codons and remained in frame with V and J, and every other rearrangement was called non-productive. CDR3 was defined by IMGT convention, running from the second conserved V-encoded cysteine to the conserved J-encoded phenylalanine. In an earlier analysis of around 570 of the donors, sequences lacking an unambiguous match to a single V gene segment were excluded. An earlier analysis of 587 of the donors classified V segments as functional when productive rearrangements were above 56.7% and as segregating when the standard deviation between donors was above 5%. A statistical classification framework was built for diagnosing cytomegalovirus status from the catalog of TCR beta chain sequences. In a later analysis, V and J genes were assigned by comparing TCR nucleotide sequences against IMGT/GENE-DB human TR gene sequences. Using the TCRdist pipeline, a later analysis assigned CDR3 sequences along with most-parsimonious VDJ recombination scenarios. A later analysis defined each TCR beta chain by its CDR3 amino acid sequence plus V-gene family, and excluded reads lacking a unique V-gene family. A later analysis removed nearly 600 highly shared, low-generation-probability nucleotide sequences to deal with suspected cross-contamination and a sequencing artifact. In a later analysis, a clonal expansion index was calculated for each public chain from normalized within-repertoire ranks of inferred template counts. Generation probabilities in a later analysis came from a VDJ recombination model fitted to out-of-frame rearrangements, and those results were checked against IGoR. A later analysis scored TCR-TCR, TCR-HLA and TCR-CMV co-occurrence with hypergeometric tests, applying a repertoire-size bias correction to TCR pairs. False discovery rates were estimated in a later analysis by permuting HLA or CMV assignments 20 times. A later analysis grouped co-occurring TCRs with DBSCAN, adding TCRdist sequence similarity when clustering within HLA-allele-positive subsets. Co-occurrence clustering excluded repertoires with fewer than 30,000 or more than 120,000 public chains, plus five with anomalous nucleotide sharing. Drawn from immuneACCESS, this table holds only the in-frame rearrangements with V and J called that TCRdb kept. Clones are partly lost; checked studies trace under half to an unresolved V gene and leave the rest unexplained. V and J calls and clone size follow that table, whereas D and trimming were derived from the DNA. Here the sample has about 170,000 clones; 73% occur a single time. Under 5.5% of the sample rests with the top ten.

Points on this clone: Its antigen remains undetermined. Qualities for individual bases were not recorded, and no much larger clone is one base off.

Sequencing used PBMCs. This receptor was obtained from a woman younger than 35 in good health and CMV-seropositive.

The nucleotides read TGTGCCTGGAGCGAAAGAGGGGGCTATCAGCCCCAGCATTTT. This sequence encodes CAWSERGGYQPQHF. The sequence joins TRBV30 to TRBJ1-5; 7 middle bases align to TRBD1. The germline V gene (reference sequence) provides CDR1 GTSNPN and CDR2 SVGIG. At the junction V is shortened by 3 bases and J by 5 bases; bases outside the gene matches: 7. From its cysteine to its phenylalanine, the CDR3 spans 14 amino acids. Left in the record is the CDR3 DNA by itself, 42 bases read in frame from the first base.